This TCR beta chain is from a study of blood T cell repertoires in COVID-19. Data came from immunoSEQ multiplex PCR; TCRdb stores just in-frame clones and leaves some out. The data show some 130,000 clones, about 85% seen once. V dropped 0 bases and J dropped 7 bases, with 19 bases sitting between them. The germline V gene has CDR1 SGHTA and CDR2 FQGNSA. This CDR3 is 17 amino acids long. The V gene is TRBV7-2, the J gene TRBJ1-5; possibly TRBD1 for D (6 bases). This TCR derives from a man between 65 and 85 years old with acute or convalescent COVID-19. Sequenced sample: peripheral blood. CDR3 sequence: CASSLAFGRGGEQPQHF. The CDR3 nucleotides read TGTGCCAGCAGCTTAGCGTTTGGCAGGGGTGGGGAGCAGCCCCAGCATTTT. The whole variable domain, remainder taken from reference TRBV7-2 and TRBJ1-5, is GAGVSQSPSNKVTEKGKDVELRCDPISGHTALYWYRQSLGQGLEFLIYFQGNSAPDKSGLPSDRFSAERTGGSVSTLTIQRTQQEDSAVYLCASSLAFGRGGEQPQHFGDGTRLSIL.